A single sample gave rise to the 25 T cell receptor beta chains below, sequenced in a study of shared clonotypes between healthy human individuals. Produced via immunoSEQ multiplex PCR; TCRdb's table is partial and in-frame only. The table records around 2,000,000 clones, about 95% of them present only once. CD8 cells classed as naive were CD45RO-negative and positively selected for CCR7, excluding terminally differentiated effector memory CD45RA+ cells. Sequencing used naive CD8+ T cells sorted from blood. The origin of the receptors is a man aged 18 to 30 in good health.

V gene TRBV6-4 combines with J gene TRBJ1-5; 7 bases agree with TRBD1. Germline V gene data show CDR1 as MRHNA and CDR2 as SNTAGT. CDR3 size: 14 residues. V lost 6 bases to trimming and J lost 3 bases; unmatched junction nucleotides: 5. The chain's CDR3 is CASRGQSHNQPQHF. The CDR3 DNA follows: TGTGCCAGCAGGGGACAGTCCCACAATCAGCCCCAGCATTTT.

This chain connects TRBV4-1 to TRBJ1-3, with D possibly matching TRBD1 (5 bases). Germline V CDR1 and CDR2: MGHRA, YSYEKL. There are 15 residues in the CDR3. V shed 1 base and J shed 2 bases, with 9 bases lying between them. CDR3 in DNA: TGCGCCAGCAGCCAAGTCCAGGGTACTGGAAACACCATATATTTT. This translates into CASSQVQGTGNTIYF.

The chain couples TRBV7-8 to TRBJ1-5; D remains ambiguous. Deletions cut 5 bases from V and 5 bases from J, with 16 bases between. CDR3 length: 15 residues. The germline CDR1 and CDR2 sequences are SGHVS and FQNEAQ. Here the CDR3 DNA reads TGTGCCAGCAGCACTTCGGAGGGAGCGGATCAGCCCCAGCATTTT. Translation: CASSTSEGADQPQHF.

The chain uses TRBV15 and TRBJ1-5; 11 bases align to TRBD1. Germline CDR1 LNHNV, CDR2 YYDKDF (reference sequence). The CDR3 is 15 residues long. V lost 8 bases and J lost 7; bases outside the gene matches: 10. The CDR3 is CATSTDRGRGQPQHF. The DNA for the CDR3 is TGTGCCACCTCTACGGACAGGGGGCGTGGGCAGCCCCAGCATTTT. Looking up the rest from reference TRBV15 and TRBJ1-5 gives the full variable domain: DAMVIQNPRYQVTQFGKPVTLSCSQTLNHNVMYWYQQKSSQAPKLLFHYYDKDFNNEADTPDNFQSRRPNTSFCFLDIRSPGLGDTAMYLCATSTDRGRGQPQHFGDGTRLSIL.

The chain employs TRBV2 and TRBJ2-2; 8 nucleotides line up with TRBD2. Germline V gives CDR1 SNHLY, CDR2 FYNNEI. V shed 7 bases and J 6 bases; nucleotides not matched to a gene: 10. The CDR3 runs to 15 residues. The CDR3 nucleotides read TGTGCCAGCAAGGGAACGGGAGGGCCCCCCGGGGAGCTGTTTTTT. Its translation: CASKGTGGPPGELFF.

The J gene is TRBJ2-1, the V gene TRBV10-3; possibly TRBD2 for D (6 bases). The germline gives CDR1 ENHRY, CDR2 SYGVKD. Trimming left V 5 bases short and J 8 bases short, with 10 bases between. The CDR3 is 12 residues long. The CDR3 spells CAISPQRDEQFF. In DNA, the CDR3 is TGTGCCATCAGTCCCCAGCGGGATGAGCAGTTCTTC.

This chain connects TRBV6-5 to TRBJ2-7; no reliable D call. V was trimmed by 4 bases and J by 2 bases, leaving 6 bases between them. This CDR3 region has 12 residues. Germline lookup yields CDR1 MNHEY and CDR2 SVGAGI. The CDR3 nucleotides are TGTGCCAGCAGTTCCGGTACCTACGAGCAGTACTTC. Translated, it gives CASSSGTYEQYF.

V and J are TRBV27 and TRBJ2-7; D may be TRBD1 (5 bases). The V end lost 4 bases, the J end lost 3 bases, and 13 bases lay between the germline ends. From germline, CDR1 is MNHEY and CDR2 SMNVEV (reference sequence). The CDR3 sequence is 14 residues long. The CDR3 reads CASSSQGLLYEQYF. Written as DNA, the CDR3 is TGTGCCAGCAGTTCCCAGGGTCTTCTCTACGAGCAGTACTTC.

With respect to this clone: At the DNA level, this CDR3 is encoded by other sequences in the same sample as well. The rearrangement joins TRBV27 to TRBJ2-2, with D maybe TRBD2 (6 bases). Trimming cost V 6 bases and J 4 bases, with 15 bases left between them. Germline CDR1 is MNHEY and CDR2 is SMNVEV (reference sequence). This CDR3 has 15 residues. This CDR3 reads CASSPTLGGTGELFF. CDR3 bases: TGTGCCAGCAGCCCGACTTTGGGAGGCACCGGGGAGCTGTTTTTT.

The chain couples TRBV9 to TRBJ2-5; 8 positions match TRBD2. V shed 3 bases, J shed 5 bases, and the junction held 9 bases outside the gene matches. The CDR3 runs 15 residues. Germline V gene lookup returns CDR1 SGDLS and CDR2 YYNGEE. The CDR3 reads CASSEGSGSGETQYF. The CDR3 coding sequence is TGTGCCAGCAGCGAGGGGAGCGGGAGTGGGGAGACCCAGTACTTC.

The V gene is TRBV4-1, the J gene TRBJ2-2; D unresolved. Germline V gene lookup returns CDR1 MGHRA and CDR2 YSYEKL. Trimming shortened V by 0 bases and J by 3 bases, and 8 bases separated the two germline ends. This CDR3 contains 15 residues. The CDR3 DNA reads as TGCGCCAGCAGCCAAGAGGACGCGTACACCGGGGAGCTGTTTTTT. This gives the protein CASSQEDAYTGELFF.

V gene TRBV7-2 combines with J gene TRBJ1-1; 9 bases are a match to TRBD1. The germline gives CDR1 SGHTA, CDR2 FQGNSA. This CDR3 comprises 17 residues. The V segment lost 5 bases and the J segment 1 base; nucleotides outside the gene matches: 11. The CDR3 coding sequence is TGTGCCAGCAGCCAACAGGGGGCCCGCCTCTGGAACACTGAAGCTTTCTTT. Protein product: CASSQQGARLWNTEAFF.

The chain combines TRBV6-5 with TRBJ2-7, with 8 bases matching TRBD2. CDR3 length: 16 residues. V trimming: 4 bases; J trimming: 0 bases; junction bases outside the gene matches: 8. Germline V gene data show CDR1 as MNHEY and CDR2 as SVGAGI. As DNA, the CDR3 is TGTGCCAGCAGTTTTGATATCGGGACTAGCTCCTACGAGCAGTACTTC. It yields the protein CASSFDIGTSSYEQYF.

This chain connects TRBV7-9 to TRBJ2-7; tentative D call: TRBD2 (6 bases). The germline gives CDR1 SEHNR, CDR2 FQNEAQ (reference sequence). V shed 6 bases and J shed 7 bases, with 19 bases lying between them. The CDR3 totals 14 residues. The CDR3 protein is CASSPGTSLREQYF. The CDR3, as DNA: TGTGCCAGCAGTCCCGGGACTTCTCTTAGGGAGCAGTACTTC.

A single count supports this clone. The V gene is TRBV7-9, the J gene TRBJ2-1, with 10 bases fitting TRBD2. Germline V CDR1 and CDR2: SEHNR, FQNEAQ (reference sequence). The CDR3 has 16 residues. The ends lost 4 bases at V and 6 bases at J; junction bases unmatched: 9. Here the CDR3 reads CASSSILAGVRNEQFF. The CDR3 region has the DNA TGTGCCAGCAGCTCGATCCTAGCGGGAGTCCGCAATGAGCAGTTCTTC.

V usage is TRBV7-6 and J usage is TRBJ2-3, with 13 positions matching TRBD2. Unmatched junction bases numbered 7, after V lost 3 bases and J lost 1 base. Per the germline V gene, CDR1 is SGHVS and CDR2 is FNYEAQ. The length of the CDR3 is 18 residues. CDR3 in amino acids: CASSFGLAGDVRTDTQYF. CDR3 DNA: TGTGCCAGCAGCTTCGGACTAGCGGGAGACGTTCGCACAGATACGCAGTATTTT.

This clone was detected only once. The rearrangement uses TRBV9 and TRBJ2-7; 8 bases are a match to TRBD2. J was trimmed by 5 bases and V by 4 bases; bases with no gene match: 14. The germline V gene has CDR1 SGDLS and CDR2 YYNGEE. CDR3 size: 16 residues. As DNA, the CDR3 is TGTGCCAGCAGCCCCAGACCCCAGCGGGGGTACGACGAGCAGTACTTC. Its translation: CASSPRPQRGYDEQYF.

J is TRBJ2-3 and V is TRBV11-2; D may be TRBD1 (6 bases). V dropped 4 bases and J dropped 4 bases, with 9 bases sitting between them. The CDR3 contains 13 residues. The germline CDR1 and CDR2 sequences are SGHAT and FQNNGV. Written as DNA, the CDR3 is TGTGCCAGCAGCTGGACAGTTTCAGATACGCAGTATTTT. Amino acids: CASSWTVSDTQYF.

The chain carries TRBV15 and TRBJ2-7; 8 bases are a match to TRBD1. The CDR3 is 14 residues long. J lost 2 bases, V lost 8 bases, and 8 bases had no gene match. Germline assignment: CDR1 LNHNV and CDR2 YYDKDF (reference sequence). The CDR3 loop is CATRGAQGAYEQYF. The DNA of the CDR3 is TGTGCCACCCGGGGTGCACAGGGGGCCTACGAGCAGTACTTC.

The chain's CDR3 is CASSLVLQAAVGYGYTF. The CDR3 coding sequence is TGTGCCAGCAGCTTAGTTCTTCAGGCCGCCGTGGGGTATGGCTACACCTTC. The chain uses TRBV7-9 and TRBJ1-2; D not certain. This CDR3 comprises 17 residues. CDR1 is SEHNR, CDR2 FQNEAQ, per germline (reference sequence). The ends were cut back, 1 base at V and 5 bases at J, with 20 bases in the middle.

The chain couples TRBV7-6 to TRBJ2-7, with TRBD1 matching 7 bases. CDR1 and CDR2 from the germline V gene are SGHVS and FNYEAQ. This CDR3 contains 16 residues. After removal of 6 bases from V and 0 bases from J, the junction contained 11 bases not matched to a gene. The CDR3 DNA sequence: TGTGCCAGCAGTCCGGGACAGTTCCTCTTCTCCTACGAGCAGTACTTC. Its translation is CASSPGQFLFSYEQYF.

The CDR3 DNA follows: TGTGCCAGCAGCTTATCCGGGCTCAAAGGCGAGCAGTACTTC. It translates to CASSLSGLKGEQYF. This chain links TRBV5-6 with TRBJ2-7, with D uncertain. CDR1 is SGHDT, CDR2 YYEEEE, per germline. This CDR3 spans 14 amino acids. V was clipped by 2 bases and J by 6 bases, with 15 bases between them.

This chain links TRBV5-6 with TRBJ2-4, with TRBD1 identical over 7 bases. The CDR3 runs 13 residues. Germline-derived CDR1 and CDR2 are SGHDT and YYEEEE. Trimming cost V 2 bases and J 6 bases; bases outside gene matches: 2. Here the CDR3 reads CASSFGTANIQYF. The CDR3 DNA reads as TGTGCCAGCAGCTTCGGGACAGCAAACATTCAGTACTTC.

The chain combines TRBV27 with TRBJ1-1; D remains unclear. Germline V lookup: CDR1 MNHEY, CDR2 SMNVEV (reference sequence). Trimming took 5 bases from V and 7 from J, leaving 11 bases between them. The CDR3 covers 12 residues. The CDR3 reads CASSHSGSEAFF. The DNA for the CDR3 is TGTGCCAGCAGTCACTCGGGTAGTGAAGCTTTCTTT.

The gene calls are TRBV27 and TRBJ2-7, with 7 positions matching TRBD2. CDR1 and CDR2 from the germline V gene are MNHEY and SMNVEV (reference sequence). The J segment lost 7 bases and the V segment lost 0 bases, leaving 3 bases of the junction unmatched. CDR3 size: 13 residues. The DNA for the CDR3 is TGTGCCAGCAGTTTATCGGGGCGGGAGGAGCAGTACTTC. Translation: CASSLSGREEQYF.